These T cell receptor beta chains were read from a single sample in a study of chemoradiotherapy in HPV16-positive cancers. Here immunoSEQ multiplex PCR was the method, and the copy in TCRdb shows in-frame clones only, minus some. The sample consists of about 450 clones, roughly 85% of them appearing once. Sequenced here: tumor tissue, sampled from a patient who underwent chemoradiotherapy. The receptors were gathered from a human donor with HPV-associated anogenital cancer. The CDR3 runs from the conserved cysteine through the conserved F or W. The order of the fields is J gene, D gene, V gene, clone size, CDR3 DNA, CDR3 protein. D genes are given only for firm matches. Rows give clone size only sometimes, using once, few, many, or a class for an expanded clone.

j_call: TRBJ2-1
d_call: NA
v_call: TRBV5-1
clone_size: NA
cdr3_nt: TGCGCCAGCCGACGGGACTCGAACAATGAGCAGTTCTTC
cdr3_aa: CASRRDSNNEQFF

j_call: TRBJ1-6
d_call: NA
v_call: TRBV7-8
clone_size: NA
cdr3_nt: TGTGCCAGCAGCTTAGTAGGGGGATTTTGGAATTCACCCCTCCACTTT
cdr3_aa: CASSLVGGFWNSPLHF

j_call: TRBJ1-1
d_call: NA
v_call: TRBV6-6
clone_size: NA
cdr3_nt: TGTGCCAGCCTAGCTCAGGGTGCGAACACTGAAGCTTTCTTT
cdr3_aa: CASLAQGANTEAFF

j_call: TRBJ2-2
d_call: TRBD2
v_call: TRBV28
clone_size: NA
cdr3_nt: TGTGCCAGCAGTTTTGTCTTGACGGGGGGGCTCGCCGGGGAGCTGTTTTTT
cdr3_aa: CASSFVLTGGLAGELFF

j_call: TRBJ2-7
d_call: NA
v_call: TRBV6-5
clone_size: NA
cdr3_nt: TGTGCCAGCAGTTACTCGAAAGGGGGACCCTACGAGCAGTACTTC
cdr3_aa: CASSYSKGGPYEQYF

j_call: TRBJ1-2
d_call: TRBD1
v_call: TRBV2
clone_size: once
cdr3_nt: TGTGCCAGCATGACCGGGACAGGGGGCTCAATGTTGAGTGGCTACACCTTC
cdr3_aa: CASMTGTGGSMLSGYTF

j_call: TRBJ2-7
d_call: TRBD1
v_call: TRBV5-6
clone_size: NA
cdr3_nt: TGTGCCAGCAGCTCAGGGGGCTCGGGCGAGCAGTACTTC
cdr3_aa: CASSSGGSGEQYF

j_call: TRBJ1-1
d_call: NA
v_call: TRBV2
clone_size: NA
cdr3_nt: TGTGCCAGCAGTGAAGGGGGAGTCACTGAAGCTTTCTTT
cdr3_aa: CASSEGGVTEAFF

j_call: TRBJ1-6
d_call: NA
v_call: TRBV2
clone_size: NA
cdr3_nt: TGTGCCACCCGGGTGTCGAATTCACCCCTCCACTTT
cdr3_aa: CATRVSNSPLHF

j_call: TRBJ1-2
d_call: TRBD1
v_call: TRBV5-1
clone_size: NA
cdr3_nt: TGCGCCAGCAGCTTGGACAGGGGGCAATCGGGCTACACCTTC
cdr3_aa: CASSLDRGQSGYTF

j_call: TRBJ2-3
d_call: TRBD2
v_call: TRBV6-4
clone_size: NA
cdr3_nt: TGTGCCAGCAGTGGAGGAGCGGGGAGCACAGATACGCAGTATTTT
cdr3_aa: CASSGGAGSTDTQYF

j_call: TRBJ2-3
d_call: TRBD1
v_call: TRBV18
clone_size: NA
cdr3_nt: TGTGCCAGCTCACCAACAGGGGGTAGCACAGATACGCAGTATTTT
cdr3_aa: CASSPTGGSTDTQYF

j_call: TRBJ1-5
d_call: NA
v_call: TRBV6-1
clone_size: NA
cdr3_nt: TGTGCCAGCAGTACAGGGAGTTGGGGCAATCAGCCCCAGCATTTT
cdr3_aa: CASSTGSWGNQPQHF

j_call: TRBJ2-7
d_call: TRBD2
v_call: TRBV19
clone_size: NA
cdr3_nt: TGTGCCAGTAGTATCCCTGGGCGGGAGGAGCAGTACTTC
cdr3_aa: CASSIPGREEQYF

j_call: TRBJ1-5
d_call: TRBD1
v_call: TRBV18
clone_size: NA
cdr3_nt: TGTGCCAGCTCCCCGGGACAGGGGATGAAAAGCAATCAGCCCCAGCATTTT
cdr3_aa: CASSPGQGMKSNQPQHF

j_call: TRBJ1-5
d_call: NA
v_call: TRBV25-1
clone_size: once
cdr3_nt: TGTGCCAGCAGTGAATATGGGGGAAATCAGCCCCAGCATTTT
cdr3_aa: CASSEYGGNQPQHF

j_call: TRBJ2-7
d_call: NA
v_call: TRBV2
clone_size: NA
cdr3_nt: TGTGCCACCAAAAGGCAAGGACCTTCATACGAGCAGTACTTC
cdr3_aa: CATKRQGPSYEQYF

j_call: TRBJ2-7
d_call: NA
v_call: TRBV6-5
clone_size: NA
cdr3_nt: TGTGCCAGCAGTTACCGTGGAGCTACCTACGAGCAGTACTTC
cdr3_aa: CASSYRGATYEQYF

j_call: TRBJ1-5
d_call: NA
v_call: TRBV2
clone_size: once
cdr3_nt: TGTGCCAGCGGCTCAGGGTTGCTTAGCGGCAATCAGCCCCAGCATTTT
cdr3_aa: CASGSGLLSGNQPQHF

j_call: TRBJ1-2
d_call: NA
v_call: TRBV9
clone_size: NA
cdr3_nt: TGTGCCAGCAGCGTAGAAGCAGACGCGGTTTATGGCTACACCTTC
cdr3_aa: CASSVEADAVYGYTF

j_call: TRBJ2-7
d_call: NA
v_call: TRBV28
clone_size: NA
cdr3_nt: TGTGCCAGCAGGGTAGCAGGGGACCCTAGGGAGCAGTACTTC
cdr3_aa: CASRVAGDPREQYF

j_call: TRBJ2-7
d_call: NA
v_call: TRBV2
clone_size: NA
cdr3_nt: TGTGCCAGCAGTGATGGGGGCCTTCACGAGCAGTACTTC
cdr3_aa: CASSDGGLHEQYF

j_call: TRBJ2-7
d_call: NA
v_call: TRBV5-1
clone_size: NA
cdr3_nt: TGCGCCAGCAGCTTGAACGAGGGACTCTACGAGCAGTACTTC
cdr3_aa: CASSLNEGLYEQYF

j_call: TRBJ2-2
d_call: NA
v_call: TRBV9
clone_size: NA
cdr3_nt: TGTGCCAGCAGCGTAGCCGAAGGTAGCACCGGGGAGCTGTTTTTT
cdr3_aa: CASSVAEGSTGELFF

j_call: TRBJ2-1
d_call: NA
v_call: TRBV5-6
clone_size: NA
cdr3_nt: TGTGCCAGCAGCGTAAACGGGGGTGGAGATGAGCAGTTCTTC
cdr3_aa: CASSVNGGGDEQFF

j_call: TRBJ2-2
d_call: TRBD2
v_call: TRBV10-3
clone_size: NA
cdr3_nt: TGTGCCATCAGTGATGGGGGGGCCGGGGAGCTGTTTTTT
cdr3_aa: CAISDGGAGELFF

j_call: TRBJ1-1
d_call: NA
v_call: TRBV5-1
clone_size: NA
cdr3_nt: TGCGCCAGCAGCCTACTATCTCAGGGAAGGACTGAAGCTTTCTTT
cdr3_aa: CASSLLSQGRTEAFF